Included here is one T cell receptor beta chain sequence, with context. The germline V gene encodes CDR1 MNHEY and CDR2 SVGAGI. J was trimmed by 2 bases and V by 5 bases; bases with no gene match: 5. CDR3 length equals 15 residues. This entry comes from a study of blood T cell repertoires in COVID-19. About the study: The cDNA or gDNA used as material had been derived from T cells, B-cell-depleted T cells, or PBMCs.

How the authors handled the data: Amplification from reference gene primers served as the basis for estimated nucleated cell counts. TCRdb's copy holds only in-frame clones and misses some; the assay was immunoSEQ multiplex PCR. V and J calls plus clone size are reproduced from that table; the DNA served to infer D and trimming. There are 20,000 to 25,000 clones in the sample; more than 85% occur only once, and around 3.1% lies in the top ten. J is TRBJ2-3 and V is TRBV6-5; the match to TRBD1 covers 9 bases. The TCR comes from a woman in her 70s with active COVID-19. Source material: peripheral blood. The CDR3 DNA is TGTGCCAGCAGTCGGACAGGGGTGAACACAGATACGCAGTATTTT. It codes for CASSRTGVNTDTQYF.